The present T cell receptor beta chain was sequenced within a study of molecular identifiers for immune sequencing clone quantification. This CDR3 contains 13 residues. V gave up 2 bases and J gave up 0 bases, with 4 bases separating them. The germline V gene encodes CDR1 WSHSY and CDR2 SAAADI. TCRdb fed the PCR reads into MiXCR, producing one record per CDR3 protein. The sample includes some 580,000 distinct CDR3 sequences, less than 30% of them seen just once. This receptor was taken from a human donor in good health. Some libraries in this study had Jurkat cell RNA spiked in. The sequenced sample was naive CD8+ T cells from blood, with Jurkat cell RNA spiked in. The subset: FACS-sorted CD8+CD4-CCR7+CD45RA+ naive T cells. The rearrangement links TRBV10-2 to TRBJ1-1; D is undetermined. The CDR3 region is CASSEPLNTEAFF. CDR3 DNA: TGCGCCAGCAGTGAGCCGTTGAACACTGAAGCTTTCTTT.